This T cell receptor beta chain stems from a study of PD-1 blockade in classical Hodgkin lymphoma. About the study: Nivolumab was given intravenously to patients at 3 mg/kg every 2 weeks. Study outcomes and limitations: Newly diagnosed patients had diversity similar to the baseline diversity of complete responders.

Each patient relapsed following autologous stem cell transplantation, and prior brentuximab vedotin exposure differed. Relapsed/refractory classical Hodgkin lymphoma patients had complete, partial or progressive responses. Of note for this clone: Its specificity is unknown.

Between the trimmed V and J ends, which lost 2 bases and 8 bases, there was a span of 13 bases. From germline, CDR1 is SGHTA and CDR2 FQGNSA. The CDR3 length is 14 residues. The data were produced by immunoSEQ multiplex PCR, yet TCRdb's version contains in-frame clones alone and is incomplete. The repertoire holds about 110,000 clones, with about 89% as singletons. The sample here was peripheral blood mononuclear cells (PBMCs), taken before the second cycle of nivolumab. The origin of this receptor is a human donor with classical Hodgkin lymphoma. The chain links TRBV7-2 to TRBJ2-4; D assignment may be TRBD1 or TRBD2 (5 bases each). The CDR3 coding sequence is TGTGCCAGCAGCTTAAGGGACGGTCGGGACATTCAGTACTTC. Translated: CASSLRDGRDIQYF.